One and the same sample provided the 11 T cell receptor beta chains below, sequenced in a study of HIV-infected children after antiretroviral therapy interruption. A 3' RACE protocol on RNA, with unique molecular identifiers, produced the TCR library. TCRdb processed the 3' RACE reads anew with MiXCR; each CDR3 protein has one entry. Among tens of thousands of distinct CDR3 sequences listed, around 4.7% were seen once. As to treatment: PENTA 11 planned treatment interruption arm or continuous ART arm. The sample consisted of CD45RA+ CD4+ T cells from PBMCs, pooled from several time points, taken from a donor given antiretroviral therapy, either interrupted or continuous. Documented subset: naive CD4+ CD45RA+ CD45RO- T cells. These receptors came from a pool of human donors with HIV.

This clonotype was seen repeatedly, ten times or more. This chain connects TRBV20-1 to TRBJ1-1; D unclear. This CDR3 contains 11 residues. Trimming pared 6 bases from V and 0 bases from J, leaving 5 bases between. CDR1 is DFQATT and CDR2 is SNEGSKA in the germline V gene (reference sequence). CDR3 amino acids: CSAKLNTEAFF. The CDR3 DNA reads TGCAGTGCCAAGTTGAACACTGAAGCTTTCTTT.

This clonotype ranks as medium-sized. CDR3 protein: CASSQPRDSHNSPLHF. CDR3 nucleotides: TGCGCCAGCAGCCAGCCCCGGGACAGCCATAATTCACCCCTCCACTTT. The chain joins TRBV4-1 to TRBJ1-6; 7 nucleotides agree with TRBD1. The germline gives CDR1 MGHRA, CDR2 YSYEKL. V gave up 3 bases and J gave up 5 bases; unmatched junction bases: 7. The CDR3 runs 16 residues.

This clonotype has at least ten counts. The rearrangement joins TRBV12-3 or TRBV12-4 to TRBJ2-7, with 8 bases matching TRBD1. This CDR3 has 12 amino acids. The V segment lost 10 bases and the J segment 7 bases; nucleotides outside the gene matches: 9. The CDR3 sequence: CATGQGLGEQYF. CDR3 in DNA: TGTGCCACCGGACAGGGTCTGGGAGAGCAGTACTTC.

Many counts were recorded for this clonotype. The V gene is TRBV19, the J gene TRBJ1-5, with D uncertain. V was cut by 1 base and J by 5 bases, with 12 bases left in between. The V gene's germline CDR1 is LNHDA and CDR2 SQIVND (reference sequence). The CDR3 covers 15 residues. Written as DNA, the CDR3 is TGTGCCAGTAGTATAGTCGTGGCAGCTCATCAGCCCCAGCATTTT. This gives the protein CASSIVVAAHQPQHF.

This clonotype showed up just a few times. V gene TRBV12-5 combines with J gene TRBJ1-2, with D unresolved. Looked up from germline, CDR1 is LGHNT and CDR2 is FRNRAP. Deletions cut 7 bases from V and 2 bases from J, with 5 bases between. The CDR3 runs 11 residues. CDR3 sequence reads: CASEVNYGYTF. For the CDR3, the DNA is TGTGCTAGTGAAGTCAACTATGGCTACACCTTC.

V gene TRBV10-2 combines with J gene TRBJ1-6; D gene ambiguous. Germline CDR1 and CDR2: WSHSY and SAAADI. V lost 8 bases and J 9 bases, leaving 14 bases between the germline ends. This CDR3 has 13 residues. This CDR3 reads CASVRELGSPLHF. The CDR3 DNA reads TGCGCCAGCGTCCGGGAATTGGGTTCACCCCTCCACTTT.

This clonotype was observed at least ten times. The chain uses TRBV29-1 and TRBJ2-3; 7 positions agree with TRBD2. V dropped 7 bases and J dropped 3; count of bases not matched to a gene: 7. Germline V CDR1 and CDR2: SQVTM, ANQGSEA. The CDR3 is made up of 13 amino acids. CDR3 sequence reads: CSARARGTDTQYF. In DNA form, the CDR3 reads TGCAGCGCCCGAGCGCGGGGGACAGATACGCAGTATTTT.

This clonotype was recorded at least ten times. The rearrangement joins TRBV29-1 to TRBJ2-3; 7 nucleotides line up with TRBD1. The germline gives CDR1 SQVTM, CDR2 ANQGSEA. The CDR3 loop spans 12 amino acids. After removal of 3 bases from V and 4 bases from J, the junction contained 1 base not matched to a gene. Here the CDR3 reads CSVEQGADTQYF. As DNA, the CDR3 is TGCAGCGTTGAGCAGGGGGCAGATACGCAGTATTTT.

The table lists this clonotype with many counts. The V call is TRBV5-1, the J call TRBJ2-2; TRBD2 agrees at 8 bases. Germline assignment: CDR1 SGHRS and CDR2 YFSETQ. V was pared by 5 bases and J by 4 bases, with 7 bases of the junction left unmatched. This CDR3 spans 15 amino acids. CDR3 DNA: TGCGCCAGCAGTAGCGGGGCTCACCCCACCGGGGAGCTGTTTTTT. Its translation: CASSSGAHPTGELFF.

This clonotype has ten or more counts. In DNA, the CDR3 is TGTGCCATCAGCGCCCTAGGAGACCATGAGCAGTTCTTC. This gives the protein CAISALGDHEQFF. This sequence joins TRBV10-3 and TRBJ2-1; D gene unclear. The CDR3 runs 13 residues. The germline gives CDR1 ENHRY, CDR2 SYGVKD. V gave up 6 bases and J gave up 8 bases, with 14 bases separating them.

This clonotype came up many times. This rearrangement joins TRBV6-6 to TRBJ1-4, with a tentative D call TRBD1 (5 bases). The germline CDR1 and CDR2 sequences are MNHNY and SVGAGI (reference sequence). This CDR3 has 12 residues. Trimming removed 5 bases from V and 8 bases from J, with 9 bases in between. The chain's CDR3 is CASSDSSEKLFF. CDR3 in DNA: TGTGCCAGCAGTGACAGTTCCGAAAAACTGTTTTTT.